A selection of T cell receptor beta chains follows, all from one sample in a study of OX40 agonist ivuxolimab in advanced cancers. The assay was immunoSEQ multiplex PCR, and TCRdb's table has in-frame clones only and misses some. The sample gives about 53,000 clones, roughly 84% of which show up once; 4.6% is in the top ten. This specimen consisted of CD4+ or CD8+ T cells sorted from blood, obtained in a trial of the OX40 agonist ivuxolimab. The origin of the receptors is an adult with an advanced solid tumor such as melanoma, head and neck, liver or kidney cancer. Each CDR3 is given with its conserved first and last residue. A D gene is named only where the DNA matches it firmly. Where a row states a size, it is once, few, many or the class of an expanded clone; other rows omit it.

J gene: TRBJ2-1; V gene: TRBV11-1; D gene: .; clone size: .; CDR3 protein: CASSLVRGGEQFF; CDR3 DNA: TGTGCCAGCAGCTTAGTTCGGGGCGGGGAGCAGTTCTTC
J gene: TRBJ2-2; V gene: TRBV29-1; D gene: .; clone size: .; CDR3 protein: CSVEAQGIGELFF; CDR3 DNA: TGCAGCGTTGAAGCCCAGGGGATCGGGGAGCTGTTTTTT
J gene: TRBJ2-1; V gene: TRBV14; D gene: .; clone size: .; CDR3 protein: CASSQDLDNEQFF; CDR3 DNA: TGTGCCAGCAGCCAAGACTTGGACAATGAGCAGTTCTTC
J gene: TRBJ2-3; V gene: TRBV19; D gene: TRBD1; clone size: .; CDR3 protein: CASLPGTGGTDTQYF; CDR3 DNA: TGTGCCAGTCTTCCCGGGACAGGGGGCACGGATACGCAGTATTTT
J gene: TRBJ1-1; V gene: TRBV5-1; D gene: TRBD1; clone size: .; CDR3 protein: CASSRGQVLGDTEAFF; CDR3 DNA: TGCGCCAGCAGCCGGGGACAGGTATTAGGGGACACTGAAGCTTTCTTT
J gene: TRBJ2-1; V gene: TRBV28; D gene: TRBD2; clone size: .; CDR3 protein: CASSSPRSGRATNEQFF; CDR3 DNA: TGTGCCAGCAGTTCGCCCCGGAGCGGGAGGGCGACCAATGAGCAGTTCTTC
J gene: TRBJ1-5; V gene: TRBV9; D gene: .; clone size: .; CDR3 protein: CASSVAGWGQPQHF; CDR3 DNA: TGTGCCAGCAGCGTAGCTGGTTGGGGCCAGCCCCAGCATTTT
J gene: TRBJ2-7; V gene: TRBV6-6; D gene: .; clone size: .; CDR3 protein: CASQWHGSYEQYF; CDR3 DNA: TGTGCCAGTCAGTGGCACGGGAGCTACGAGCAGTACTTC
J gene: TRBJ1-2; V gene: TRBV11-1; D gene: .; clone size: .; CDR3 protein: CASSLAPDYGYTF; CDR3 DNA: TGTGCCAGCAGCTTAGCGCCTGACTATGGCTACACCTTC
J gene: TRBJ2-1; V gene: TRBV6-6; D gene: TRBD2; clone size: .; CDR3 protein: CASSLISGSGNEQFF; CDR3 DNA: TGTGCCAGCAGTTTGATTAGCGGGAGTGGAAATGAGCAGTTCTTC
J gene: TRBJ2-3; V gene: TRBV11-2; D gene: .; clone size: .; CDR3 protein: CASSPPGRGADTQYF; CDR3 DNA: TGTGCCAGCAGCCCCCCGGGGAGGGGGGCAGATACGCAGTATTTT
J gene: TRBJ2-7; V gene: TRBV19; D gene: TRBD2; clone size: .; CDR3 protein: CASSISTSDYEQYF; CDR3 DNA: TGTGCCAGTAGTATATCTACTAGCGACTACGAGCAGTACTTC
J gene: TRBJ1-3; V gene: TRBV5-4; D gene: .; clone size: once; CDR3 protein: CASSSWGGSGNTIYF; CDR3 DNA: TGTGCCAGCAGCTCATGGGGGGGCTCTGGAAACACCATATATTTT
J gene: TRBJ1-5; V gene: TRBV19; D gene: .; clone size: medium-sized; CDR3 protein: CASSIDRGRPQHF; CDR3 DNA: TGTGCCAGTAGTATAGATCGAGGGAGGCCCCAGCATTTT
J gene: TRBJ2-7; V gene: TRBV7-2; D gene: TRBD2; clone size: medium-sized; CDR3 protein: CASSLGGSTSEQYF; CDR3 DNA: TGTGCCAGCAGCTTAGGCGGGAGTACTTCCGAGCAGTACTTC
J gene: TRBJ2-3; V gene: TRBV10-3; D gene: .; clone size: few; CDR3 protein: CATPERQGRPDTQYF; CDR3 DNA: TGTGCCACCCCCGAGCGGCAGGGGAGGCCAGATACGCAGTATTTT
J gene: TRBJ2-7; V gene: TRBV6-5; D gene: .; clone size: .; CDR3 protein: CASSYSPRGREQYF; CDR3 DNA: TGTGCCAGCAGTTACTCCCCTCGGGGGCGCGAGCAGTACTTC